Included here is one T cell receptor beta chain sequence, with context. No antigen is known for it. The authors ran a second PCR of 7 to 11 cycles using a sample-barcoded 5' primer and a J-beta primer mix. TCRdb re-called the 5' RACE reads with MiXCR, one entry per CDR3 protein. This sample has about 1.1 million distinct CDR3 sequences, with approximately 38% found just once. The sample comes from a study of blood T cells in healthy people across ages. Study-wide findings and caveats: Both higher diversity and more naive CD4+ cells marked long-lived donors when set against aged donors. Age advanced and TCR beta diversity per million T cells fell, roughly linearly.

Source material: blood. This TCR was sampled from a young man in good health.

The CDR3 region is CSASVEGGETQYF. As DNA, the CDR3 is TGCAGTGCTAGTGTGGAGGGGGGAGAGACCCAGTACTTC. This sequence joins TRBV20-1 and TRBJ2-7, with D possibly being TRBD1 or TRBD2 (6 bases each). The end of the DNA aligns better with TRBJ2-5, so the J call may be wrong. The germline gives CDR1 DFQATT, CDR2 SNEGSKA (reference sequence). This CDR3 is 13 amino acids long.